Listed below are T cell receptor beta chains from one sample, sequenced in a study of technical replicates of blood from a few donors. The table came from immunoSEQ multiplex PCR; TCRdb's copy has only in-frame clones and leaves some out. This sample carries more than 65,000 clones, around 97% of them seen once, and the ten largest clones take roughly 0.17%. What was sequenced was T cells isolated from PBMCs. The source is a human donor in good health. CDR3s include the opening cysteine and the closing phenylalanine or tryptophan. Each record gives: D gene, V gene, CDR3 length, clone size, J gene, CDR3 DNA, CDR3 protein. D genes are given only for firm matches. Not all rows give a size; the values are once, few, many and, for expanded clones, a class.

TRBD1	TRBV4-1	14	.	TRBJ1-5	TGCGCCAGCAGGCGGACAGGGACGAGTCAGCCCCAGCATTTT	CASRRTGTSQPQHF
TRBD1	TRBV11-2	14	.	TRBJ1-4	TGTGCCAGCAGCTTGGGGACAGGGGCCGAAAAACTGTTTTTT	CASSLGTGAEKLFF
TRBD2	TRBV7-8	17	.	TRBJ2-1	TGTGCCAGCAGTCCAAGGTTAGCGGGGGCCACGTACAATGAGCAGTTCTTC	CASSPRLAGATYNEQFF
.	TRBV6-5	12	.	TRBJ1-1	TGTGCCAGCAGTCCAAACCGGGAGGAAGCTTTCTTT	CASSPNREEAFF
.	TRBV28	15	.	TRBJ1-1	TGTGCCAGCAGTTCCCCCCGTGGGCAGCATGGTGAAGCTTTCTTT	CASSSPRGQHGEAFF
.	TRBV4-1	16	.	TRBJ1-1	TGCGCCAGCAGCCAAGAGAGGGTGCGGTTTCACACTGAAGCTTTCTTT	CASSQERVRFHTEAFF
TRBD2	TRBV7-6	14	.	TRBJ2-7	TGTGCCAGCAGTCATAGCGGGGGGTGGTACGAGCAGTACTTC	CASSHSGGWYEQYF
TRBD1	TRBV5-4	14	.	TRBJ2-3	TGTGCCAGCAGCCCCCAGGGGGCCCCAGATACGCAGTATTTT	CASSPQGAPDTQYF
TRBD2	TRBV11-2	13	.	TRBJ2-3	TGTGCCAGCAGCTGGGGGGGGGTAGATACGCAGTATTTT	CASSWGGVDTQYF
TRBD2	TRBV30	15	.	TRBJ2-2	TGTGCCTGGAGTGTAATAGTGGGGGGGTACGGGGAGCTGTTTTTT	CAWSVIVGGYGELFF
.	TRBV6-6	13	.	TRBJ2-1	TGTGCCAGCAGGGCAACTAGCTCCCATGAGCAGTTCTTC	CASRATSSHEQFF
TRBD1	TRBV6-5	14	.	TRBJ2-2	TGTGCCACCCGACAGGGCCGTCGCACCGGGGAGCTGTTTTTT	CATRQGRRTGELFF
.	TRBV27	13	once	TRBJ1-5	TGTGCCAGCAGAGGGGGTTATGGTCAGCCCCAGCATTTT	CASRGGYGQPQHF
.	TRBV6-5	12	.	TRBJ2-1	TGTGCCAGCAGTCAGAGCGGGTCTGAGCAGTTCTTC	CASSQSGSEQFF
.	TRBV30	14	.	TRBJ1-5	TGTGCCTGGAGTATTACAGGCCAGGGTCAGCCCCAGCATTTT	CAWSITGQGQPQHF
.	TRBV5-6	12	.	TRBJ1-2	TGTGCCAGCAGCTTGGGCCGACAGCCCTACACCTTC	CASSLGRQPYTF
TRBD1	TRBV2	17	.	TRBJ1-1	TGTGCCAGCAGTCCCACACTACAAACAGGGGGGAACACTGAAGCTTTCTTT	CASSPTLQTGGNTEAFF
.	TRBV19	15	.	TRBJ2-3	TGTGCCAGTAGTAATTCAGGACTGAACACAGATACGCAGTATTTT	CASSNSGLNTDTQYF
.	TRBV6-1	14	.	TRBJ2-7	TGTGCCAGCAGTGAAACAGTTTTCTCCTACGAGCAGTACTTC	CASSETVFSYEQYF
TRBD2	TRBV19	17	.	TRBJ2-3	TGTGCCAGTAGTCAACGGACTAGCGGGCTGATTGCAGATACGCAGTATTTT	CASSQRTSGLIADTQYF
TRBD1	TRBV6-5	15	.	TRBJ1-1	TGTGCCAGCAGGGCCCGACAGGGTCGGAACACTGAAGCTTTCTTT	CASRARQGRNTEAFF
.	TRBV19	15	.	TRBJ1-3	TGTGCCAGTTCGCAACACCCCCCCTCTGGAAACACCATATATTTT	CASSQHPPSGNTIYF
.	TRBV4-2	14	.	TRBJ1-1	TGTGCCAGCAGCCACAGGTACGGTAGGACTGAAGCTTTCTTT	CASSHRYGRTEAFF
.	TRBV28	14	.	TRBJ2-1	TGTGCCAGCAGTCTTGCGGGACAGCCAAATGAGCAGTTCTTC	CASSLAGQPNEQFF
TRBD2	TRBV27	16	.	TRBJ2-3	TGTGCCAGCAGTTTAAGCCTAGCGGGGGGGACAGATACGCAGTATTTT	CASSLSLAGGTDTQYF
TRBD1	TRBV2	13	.	TRBJ1-6	TGTGCCACAGGACAGGGGGCTAGTTCACCCCTCCACTTT	CATGQGASSPLHF
TRBD2	TRBV6-5	15	.	TRBJ2-7	TGTGCCAGCAGTTACTGGCTAGCGGCTTCCTACGAGCAGTACTTC	CASSYWLAASYEQYF
.	TRBV6-1	15	.	TRBJ2-5	TGTGCCAGCAGTGTAGGACCCTGGAGCGGGGAGACCCAGTACTTC	CASSVGPWSGETQYF
TRBD2	TRBV7-8	14	.	TRBJ2-1	TGTGCCAGCAGCCTGAGCGGGGCAAACAATGAGCAGTTCTTC	CASSLSGANNEQFF
.	TRBV19	16	.	TRBJ1-2	TGTGCCAGTAGAAAGAGAGACACCGCGTTGGGCTATGGCTACACCTTC	CASRKRDTALGYGYTF
.	TRBV21-1	15	.	TRBJ2-5	TGTGCCAGCAGCAGGAAGGGACAGTCTCAAGAGACCCAGTACTTC	CASSRKGQSQETQYF
.	TRBV6-1	12	.	TRBJ2-7	TGTGCCAGCAGGTTTAGTGACTACGAGCAGTACTTC	CASRFSDYEQYF
.	TRBV28	14	.	TRBJ2-5	TGTGCCAGCAGTTCGACGGGAGCCCTGGAGACCCAGTACTTC	CASSSTGALETQYF
.	TRBV9	13	.	TRBJ2-2	TGTGCCAGCAGCGTGGAGAGCACCGGGGAGCTGTTTTTT	CASSVESTGELFF
.	TRBV19	12	.	TRBJ1-1	TGTGCCAGTCGACTCGTGAACACTGAAGCTTTCTTT	CASRLVNTEAFF
.	TRBV13	15	.	TRBJ2-7	TGTGCCAGCAGTTTTTCAGGTCCCTCCACCTACGAGCAGTACTTC	CASSFSGPSTYEQYF
.	TRBV29-1	14	.	TRBJ2-7	TGCAGCGTTGAATTCGCGGGAAGTGCGTACGAGCAGTACTTC	CSVEFAGSAYEQYF
.	TRBV9	12	.	TRBJ1-1	TGTGCCAGCAGCCCTGAGGGGGGAGGGCCTTTCTTT	CASSPEGGGPFF
.	TRBV18	14	.	TRBJ2-1	TGTGCCAGCTCAACCGGGACAGCGGGTGATGAGCAGTTCTTC	CASSTGTAGDEQFF
TRBD2	TRBV2	16	.	TRBJ2-2	TGTGCCAGTAAAGAGGTAGCGGGAGTAAACACCGGGGAGCTGTTTTTT	CASKEVAGVNTGELFF
TRBD1	TRBV28	15	.	TRBJ2-7	TGTGCCAGCAGCTCAGGGGGCGGCAGCTCCTACGAGCAGTACTTC	CASSSGGGSSYEQYF
.	TRBV29-1	14	.	TRBJ2-3	TGCAGCGTGGGGTCAGGGACTAGCACAGATACGCAGTATTTT	CSVGSGTSTDTQYF
.	TRBV4-1	15	.	TRBJ2-7	TGCGCCAGCAGCCAAGCTCAGTCGGGAGCGTTAGAGCAGTACTTC	CASSQAQSGALEQYF
.	TRBV10-3	13	once	TRBJ1-1	TGTGCCATCAGGGAAGACAGGAATTTAAGAGGTTTCTTT	CAIREDRNLRGFF
TRBD1	TRBV10-3	14	.	TRBJ2-7	TGTGCCATCACCCCCGGGACAGGGGTCTACGAGCAGTACTTC	CAITPGTGVYEQYF
.	TRBV28	14	.	TRBJ2-7	TGTGCCAGCAGTTTACCAGGGAACTCCTACGAGCAGTACTTC	CASSLPGNSYEQYF
.	TRBV4-1	13	.	TRBJ2-1	TGCGCCAGCAGCACACAGGGGGGGAATGAGCAGTTCTTC	CASSTQGGNEQFF
TRBD1	TRBV5-4	12	once	TRBJ2-7	TGTGCCAGCAGCCCCGGGACAGGGGAGCAGTACTTC	CASSPGTGEQYF
.	TRBV5-6	12	.	TRBJ2-3	TGTGCCAGCGGCACTCTCCGGGGTGCGCAGTATTTT	CASGTLRGAQYF
TRBD1	TRBV7-6	15	.	TRBJ1-1	TGTGCCAGCAGCAAGTCGACAGGGTTGAACACTGAAGCTTTCTTT	CASSKSTGLNTEAFF
TRBD2	TRBV4-1	20	.	TRBJ2-5	TGCGCCAGCAGCCAGAAAAATTGGGGAGGGACTAGCGGTTTCCAAGAGACCCAGTACTTC	CASSQKNWGGTSGFQETQYF
.	TRBV25-1	12	.	TRBJ2-5	TGTGCCAGCAGTGAAGCTAGGGAGACCCAGTACTTC	CASSEARETQYF
TRBD2	TRBV18	15	.	TRBJ2-3	TGTGCCAGCTCACCCGGACTAGCGGGCACAGATACGCAGTATTTT	CASSPGLAGTDTQYF
.	TRBV5-1	15	.	TRBJ2-7	TGCGCCAGCAGCAAGGGACTTGATCCTTCCTACGAGCAGTACTTC	CASSKGLDPSYEQYF